This TCR beta chain is from a study of blood T cells in healthy people across ages. Each donor's blood draw was around 9.1 milliliters of peripheral blood. Total RNA was isolated from each sample in quantities of at least 6 micrograms. Primed by a sample-barcoded 5' primer and a J-beta primer mix, a second PCR proceeded for 7 to 11 cycles. TCRdb processed the 5' RACE reads anew with MiXCR; each CDR3 protein has one entry. The sample lists approximately 1,000,000 distinct CDR3 sequences, more than 40% occurring once. CDR3 length: 18 amino acids. Germline CDR1 and CDR2: SGHRS and YFSETQ. Whole-study findings and limits: Whereas aged donors had fewer naive CD4+ cells, long-lived donors had more of them and higher diversity. Per-million-T-cell TCR beta diversity fell roughly linearly with age.

Of note for this clonotype: Its specificity is not known.

Sequenced material: blood. This rearrangement joins TRBV5-1 to TRBJ2-4; the match to TRBD1 covers 9 bases. The DNA end is a closer match to TRBJ2-5, so the J assignment may be wrong. This receptor was obtained from a woman aged 60-75 years in good health. The CDR3 nucleotides read TGCGCCAGCAGCTTGGGTGGGACAGGGCGCACGATGAAAGAGACCCAGTACTTC. Its translation is CASSLGGTGRTMKETQYF.